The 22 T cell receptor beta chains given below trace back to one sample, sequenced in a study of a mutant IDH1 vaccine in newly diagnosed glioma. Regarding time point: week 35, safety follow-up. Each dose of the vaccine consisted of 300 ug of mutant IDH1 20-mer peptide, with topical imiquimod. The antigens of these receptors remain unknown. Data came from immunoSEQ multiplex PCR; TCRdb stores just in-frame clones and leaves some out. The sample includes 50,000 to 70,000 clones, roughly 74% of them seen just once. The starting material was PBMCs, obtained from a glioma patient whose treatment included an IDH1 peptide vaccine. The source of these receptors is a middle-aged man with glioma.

The CDR3, as DNA: TGCGCCAGCGGCAGCGGGGGGGCCAATAATGAGCAGTTCTTC. Protein sequence: CASGSGGANNEQFF. The rearrangement joins TRBV5-1 to TRBJ2-1; TRBD2 matches 10 bases. Germline V gene lookup returns CDR1 SGHRS and CDR2 YFSETQ. With V trimmed by 7 bases and J by 7 bases, 8 bases remained unmatched. This CDR3 contains 14 residues.

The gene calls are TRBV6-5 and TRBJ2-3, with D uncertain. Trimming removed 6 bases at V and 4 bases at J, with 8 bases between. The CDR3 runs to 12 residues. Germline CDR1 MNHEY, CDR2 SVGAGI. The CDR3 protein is CASRSPPDTQYF. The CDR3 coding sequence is TGTGCCAGCAGATCCCCCCCAGATACGCAGTATTTT.

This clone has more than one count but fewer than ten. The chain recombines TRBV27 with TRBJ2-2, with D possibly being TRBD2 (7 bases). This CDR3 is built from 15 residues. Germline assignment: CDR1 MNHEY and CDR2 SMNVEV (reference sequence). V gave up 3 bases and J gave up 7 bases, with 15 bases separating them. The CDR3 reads CASSFYGGHNGELFF. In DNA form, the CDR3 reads TGTGCCAGCAGTTTTTACGGGGGGCATAACGGGGAGCTGTTTTTT.

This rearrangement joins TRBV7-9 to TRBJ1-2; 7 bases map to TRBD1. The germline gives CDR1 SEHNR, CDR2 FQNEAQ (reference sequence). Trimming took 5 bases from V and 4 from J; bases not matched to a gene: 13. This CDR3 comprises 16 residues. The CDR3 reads CASSLADREEGYGYTF. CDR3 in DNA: TGTGCCAGCAGCCTGGCCGACAGGGAAGAGGGCTATGGCTACACCTTC.

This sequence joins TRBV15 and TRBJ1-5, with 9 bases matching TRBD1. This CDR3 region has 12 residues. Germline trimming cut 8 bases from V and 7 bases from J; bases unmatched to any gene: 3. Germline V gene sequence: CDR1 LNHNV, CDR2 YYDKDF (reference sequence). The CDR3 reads CATRDREQPQHF. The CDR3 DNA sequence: TGTGCCACCCGGGACAGGGAACAGCCCCAGCATTTT.

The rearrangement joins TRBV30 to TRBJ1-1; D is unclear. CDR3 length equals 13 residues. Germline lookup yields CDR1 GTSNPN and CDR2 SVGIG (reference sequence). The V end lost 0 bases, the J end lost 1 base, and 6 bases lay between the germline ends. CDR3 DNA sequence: TGTGCCTGGAGTGTCGAGGCGAACACTGAAGCTTTCTTT. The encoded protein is CAWSVEANTEAFF.

The CDR3 is CASSYTGGGPGNTIYF. CDR3 nucleotides: TGTGCCAGCAGTTATACCGGGGGAGGGCCCGGAAACACCATATATTTT. J is TRBJ1-3 and V is TRBV6-5; TRBD1 might be the D (5 bases). With 3 bases removed from V and 4 bases from J, the gap between germline ends came to 16 bases. There are 16 residues in the CDR3. The germline CDR1 and CDR2 sequences are MNHEY and SVGAGI.

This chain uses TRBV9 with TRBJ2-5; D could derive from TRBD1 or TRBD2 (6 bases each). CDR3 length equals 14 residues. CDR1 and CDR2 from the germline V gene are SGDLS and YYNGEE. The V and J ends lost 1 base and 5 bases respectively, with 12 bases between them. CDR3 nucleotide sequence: TGTGCCAGCAGCGTATTGGGGGGCAGGGAGACCCAGTACTTC. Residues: CASSVLGGRETQYF.

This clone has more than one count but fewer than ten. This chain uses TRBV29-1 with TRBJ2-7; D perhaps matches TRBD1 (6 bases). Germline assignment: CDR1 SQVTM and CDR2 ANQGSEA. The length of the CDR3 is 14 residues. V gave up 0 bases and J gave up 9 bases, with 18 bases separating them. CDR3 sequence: CSVEDQGTATRQYF. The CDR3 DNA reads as TGCAGCGTTGAAGATCAGGGGACGGCTACGAGGCAGTACTTC.

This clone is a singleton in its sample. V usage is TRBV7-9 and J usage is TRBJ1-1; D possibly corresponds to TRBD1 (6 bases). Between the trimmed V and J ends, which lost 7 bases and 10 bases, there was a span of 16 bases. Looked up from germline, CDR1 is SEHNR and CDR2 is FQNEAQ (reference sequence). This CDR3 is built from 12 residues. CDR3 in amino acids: CASNTQGAGAFF. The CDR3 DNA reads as TGTGCCAGCAACACACAGGGCGCGGGAGCTTTCTTT.

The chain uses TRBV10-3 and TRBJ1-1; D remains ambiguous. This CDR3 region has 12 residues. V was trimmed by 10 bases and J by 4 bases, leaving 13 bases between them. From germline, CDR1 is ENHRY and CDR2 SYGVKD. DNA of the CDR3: TGTGCCACTAAAGAGTATAGCACTGAAGCTTTCTTT. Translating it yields CATKEYSTEAFF.

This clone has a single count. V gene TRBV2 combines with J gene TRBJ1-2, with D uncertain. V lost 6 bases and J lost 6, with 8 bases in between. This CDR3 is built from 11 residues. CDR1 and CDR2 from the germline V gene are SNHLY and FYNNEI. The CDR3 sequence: CASSVEDGYTF. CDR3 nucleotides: TGTGCCAGCAGCGTGGAGGATGGCTACACCTTC.

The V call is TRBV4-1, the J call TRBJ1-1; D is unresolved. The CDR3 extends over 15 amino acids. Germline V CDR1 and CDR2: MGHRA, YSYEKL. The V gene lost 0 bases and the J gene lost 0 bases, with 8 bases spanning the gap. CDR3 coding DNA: TGCGCCAGCAGCCAAGAGTCACAGTTGAACACTGAAGCTTTCTTT. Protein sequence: CASSQESQLNTEAFF.

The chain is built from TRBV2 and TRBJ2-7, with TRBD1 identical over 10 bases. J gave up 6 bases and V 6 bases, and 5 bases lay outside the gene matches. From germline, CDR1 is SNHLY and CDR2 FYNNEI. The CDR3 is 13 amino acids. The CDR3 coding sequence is TGTGCCAGCAGGGGACAGGGGCTTCCCGAGCAGTACTTC. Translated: CASRGQGLPEQYF.

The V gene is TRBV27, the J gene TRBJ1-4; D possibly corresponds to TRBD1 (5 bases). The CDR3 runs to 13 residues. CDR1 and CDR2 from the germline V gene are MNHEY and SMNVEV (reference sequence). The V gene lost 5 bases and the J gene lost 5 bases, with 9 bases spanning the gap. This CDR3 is CASSTRGNEKLFF. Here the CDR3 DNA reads TGTGCCAGCAGTACGCGGGGGAATGAAAAACTGTTTTTT.

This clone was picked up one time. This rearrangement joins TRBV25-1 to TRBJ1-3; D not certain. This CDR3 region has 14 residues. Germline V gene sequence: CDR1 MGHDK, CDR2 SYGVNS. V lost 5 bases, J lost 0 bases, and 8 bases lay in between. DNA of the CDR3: TGTGCCAGCAGTAGTCTGAGCTCTGGAAACACCATATATTTT. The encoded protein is CASSSLSSGNTIYF.

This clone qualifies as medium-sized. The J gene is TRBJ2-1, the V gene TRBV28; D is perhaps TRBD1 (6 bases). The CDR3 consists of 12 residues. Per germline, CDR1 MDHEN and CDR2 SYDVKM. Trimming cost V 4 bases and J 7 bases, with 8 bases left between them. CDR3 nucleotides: TGTGCCAGCAGTTATACAGGGAATGAGCAGTTCTTC. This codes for CASSYTGNEQFF.

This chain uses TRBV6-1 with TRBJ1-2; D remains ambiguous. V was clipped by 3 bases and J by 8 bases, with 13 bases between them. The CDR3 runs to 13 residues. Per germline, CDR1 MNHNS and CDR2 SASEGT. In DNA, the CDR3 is TGTGCCAGCAGTGACGCTGGTCGAGGGGGCTACACCTTC. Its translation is CASSDAGRGGYTF.

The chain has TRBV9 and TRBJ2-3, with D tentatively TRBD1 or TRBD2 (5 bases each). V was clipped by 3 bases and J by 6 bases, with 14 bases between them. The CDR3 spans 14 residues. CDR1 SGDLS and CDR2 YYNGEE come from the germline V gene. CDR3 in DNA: TGTGCCAGCAGCGCCAAACTAGGGGCGGATACGCAGTATTTT. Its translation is CASSAKLGADTQYF.

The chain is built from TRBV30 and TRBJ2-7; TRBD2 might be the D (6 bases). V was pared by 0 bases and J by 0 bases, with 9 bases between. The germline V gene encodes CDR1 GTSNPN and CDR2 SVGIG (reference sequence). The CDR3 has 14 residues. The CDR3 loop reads CAWSVGLSSYEQYF. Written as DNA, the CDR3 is TGTGCCTGGAGTGTCGGACTAAGCTCCTACGAGCAGTACTTC.

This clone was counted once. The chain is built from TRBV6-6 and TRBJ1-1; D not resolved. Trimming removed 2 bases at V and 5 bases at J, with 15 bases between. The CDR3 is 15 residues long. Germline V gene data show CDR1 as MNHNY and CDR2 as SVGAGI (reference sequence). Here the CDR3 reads CASSYTPGGGTEAFF. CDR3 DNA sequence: TGTGCCAGCAGTTACACGCCCGGAGGTGGAACTGAAGCTTTCTTT.

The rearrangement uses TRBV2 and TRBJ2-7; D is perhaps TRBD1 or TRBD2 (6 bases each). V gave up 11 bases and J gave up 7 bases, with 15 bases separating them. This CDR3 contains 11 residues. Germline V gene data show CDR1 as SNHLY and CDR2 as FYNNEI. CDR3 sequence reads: CAPGEVGEQYF. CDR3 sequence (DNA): TGTGCCCCAGGGGAGGTAGGAGAGCAGTACTTC. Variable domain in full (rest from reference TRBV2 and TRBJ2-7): EPEVTQTPSHQVTQMGQEVILRCVPISNHLYFYWYRQILGQKVEFLVSFYNNEISEKSEIFDDQFSVERPDGSNFTLKIRSTKLEDSAMYFCAPGEVGEQYFGPGTRLTVT.